Following are 7 T cell receptor beta chains from one sample sequenced in a study of blood T cells in healthy people across ages. The use of a sample-barcoded 5' primer and a J-beta primer mix characterized a second PCR of about 6 to 11 cycles. MiXCR, run by TCRdb on the 5' RACE reads, gives a single entry per CDR3 protein. Of some 730,000 distinct CDR3 sequences listed, 20% to 25% are singletons. Sequencing was performed on blood. Every receptor here comes from a man in his sixties or seventies in good health.

Many counts were recorded for this clonotype. The CDR3 sequence: CASSLRPGQGNSPLHF. Written as DNA, the CDR3 is TGTGCCAGCAGCCTTAGGCCGGGACAGGGGAATTCACCCCTCCACTTT. V is TRBV12-3 or TRBV12-4 and J is TRBJ1-6; TRBD1 aligns across 10 bases. J lost 7 bases, V lost 6 bases, and 9 bases had no gene match. The CDR3 contains 16 residues.

This clonotype has only one observation. V is TRBV20-1 and J is TRBJ2-1; 9 positions agree with TRBD2. V was clipped by 5 bases and J by 3 bases; unmatched bases: 11. The CDR3 has 16 residues. Germline V CDR1 and CDR2: DFQATT, SNEGSKA (reference sequence). CDR3 nucleotides: TGCAGTGCTCCCCCGGCGGGGCGGGGGGGCTACAATGAGCAGTTCTTC. This encodes CSAPPAGRGGYNEQFF.

Regarding this clonotype: The CDR3 end shows no conserved phenylalanine or tryptophan, and so a read error is likely. This chain joins TRBV9 and TRBJ2-1; D perhaps matches TRBD2 (6 bases). Trimming stripped 4 bases from V and 4 bases from J, with 15 bases between. The germline gives CDR1 SGDLS, CDR2 YYNGEE. This CDR3 comprises 15 residues. CDR3 protein: CASSSRDWAYNEQFS. CDR3 nucleotides: TGTGCCAGCAGCTCTAGGGACTGGGCGTACAATGAGCAGTTCTCC.

This clonotype appeared a few times. The J gene is TRBJ1-4, the V gene TRBV5-1; 8 positions match TRBD1. The CDR3 is made up of 16 amino acids. In germline, CDR1 is SGHRS, CDR2 YFSETQ. Losses at the gene ends were 2 bases for V and 3 bases for J; bases not matched to a gene: 6. The CDR3 region has the DNA TGCGCCAGCAGCTTTATTGGACAGGGTGCTAATGAAAAACTGTTTTTT. Protein product: CASSFIGQGANEKLFF.

The chain has TRBV6-1 and TRBJ1-4; no definite D call. Trimming cost V 6 bases and J 8 bases, with 19 bases left between them. The CDR3 spans 15 residues. Germline V CDR1 and CDR2: MNHNS, SASEGT. The CDR3 spells CASSARFLDSEKLFF. The CDR3 DNA is TGTGCCAGCAGCGCGCGCTTCCTGGATTCAGAAAAACTGTTTTTT.

This clonotype was counted at least ten times. The chain employs TRBV4-2 and TRBJ2-3; 14 bases align to TRBD2. J was trimmed by 4 bases and V by 2 bases; bases with no gene match: 5. The CDR3 spans 17 residues. Germline-derived CDR1 and CDR2 are LGHNA and YNFKEQ. The CDR3 protein is CASSQLGTSGSADTQYF. The CDR3 DNA sequence: TGTGCCAGCAGCCAACTAGGGACTAGCGGGAGCGCAGATACGCAGTATTTT.

This clonotype was detected only a few times. This sequence joins TRBV7-9 and TRBJ2-5; D remains unclear. The J call may be in error: the DNA end matches TRBJ2-1 better. The CDR3 covers 13 residues. CDR1 is SEHNR, CDR2 FQNEAQ, per germline (reference sequence). The CDR3: CASSPMSYNEQFF. The CDR3 DNA reads TGTGCCAGCAGCCCCATGAGCTACAATGAGCAGTTCTTC.